This T cell receptor beta chain was sequenced during a study of blood T cell repertoires in COVID-19. About the study: There were acute and convalescent COVID-19 samples, and they came from the United States, Italy and Spain.

The data were produced by immunoSEQ multiplex PCR, yet TCRdb's version contains in-frame clones alone and is incomplete. The sample yields roughly 100,000 clones, 85% seen once. The sequence was obtained from a man aged 45-60 years with acute or convalescent COVID-19. Sequenced sample: peripheral blood.

Here the CDR3 DNA reads TGTGCCAGCAGCCCCGGGACAGGGCTATCCTACGAGCAGTACTTC. This translates into CASSPGTGLSYEQYF. This chain links TRBV3-1 (or the pseudogene TRBV3-2) with TRBJ2-7; 9 bases are a match to TRBD1. Per germline, CDR1 LGHDT and CDR2 YNNKEL (reference sequence). V shed 4 bases and J 1 base; nucleotides not matched to a gene: 5. The CDR3 runs to 15 residues.